One T cell receptor (beta chain) is described in this entry. Its matching antigen is unknown. At one end the junction does not follow the germline gene, possibly because of a read error. This sample is part of a study of neurological immune-mediated disorders. Findings and caveats of the study: None of the CDR3 amino acid sequences of expanded clones were shared across subjects, and this suggested private repertoires in all groups.

CDR3 length: 13 amino acids. The team produced cDNA through 5'RACE using 10-nucleotide random UMIs. Via MiXCR, TCRdb re-called the 5' RACE reads, giving one row per CDR3 protein. The sample includes 25,000 or so distinct CDR3 sequences, 13% of them seen just once. Time point noted: technical triplicate 1. Sequenced input: CD4+ T cells from blood. The sequence derives from a female donor with HTLV-1-associated myelopathy (HAM/TSP). The V gene is TRBV12-3 or TRBV12-4, the J gene TRBJ2-2; no firm D call. Here the CDR3 reads CASSRVDGVEQFF. The CDR3 DNA follows: TGTGCCAGCAGCCGGGTGGATGGCGTGGAGCAGTTTTTT.